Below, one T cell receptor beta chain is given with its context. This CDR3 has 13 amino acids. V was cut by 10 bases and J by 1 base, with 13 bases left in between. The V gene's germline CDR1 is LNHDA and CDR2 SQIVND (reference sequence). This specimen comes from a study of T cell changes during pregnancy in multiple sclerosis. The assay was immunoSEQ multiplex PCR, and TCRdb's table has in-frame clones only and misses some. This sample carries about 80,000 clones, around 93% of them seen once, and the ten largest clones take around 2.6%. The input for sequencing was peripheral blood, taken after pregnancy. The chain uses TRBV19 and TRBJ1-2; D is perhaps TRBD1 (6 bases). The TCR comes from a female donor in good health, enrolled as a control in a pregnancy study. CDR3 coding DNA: TGTGCCACCCTGACAGGAGTTAACTATGGCTACACCTTC. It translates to CATLTGVNYGYTF.